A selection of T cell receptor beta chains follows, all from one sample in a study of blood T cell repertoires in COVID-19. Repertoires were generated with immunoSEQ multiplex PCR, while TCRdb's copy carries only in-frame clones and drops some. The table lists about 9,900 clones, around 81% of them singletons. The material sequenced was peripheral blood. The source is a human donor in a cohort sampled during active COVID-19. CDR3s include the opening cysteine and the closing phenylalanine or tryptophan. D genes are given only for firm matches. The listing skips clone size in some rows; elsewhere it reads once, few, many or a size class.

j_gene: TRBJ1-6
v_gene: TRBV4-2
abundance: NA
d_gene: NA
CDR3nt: TGTGCCAGCAACTTGGGGGAGGGCTCCTATAATTCACCCCTCCACTTT
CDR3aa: CASNLGEGSYNSPLHF

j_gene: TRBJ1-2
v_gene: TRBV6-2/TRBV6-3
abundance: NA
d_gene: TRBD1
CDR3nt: TGTGCCAGCAGTTCCGCCGGGACAGGGATCTATGGCTACACCTTC
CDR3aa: CASSSAGTGIYGYTF

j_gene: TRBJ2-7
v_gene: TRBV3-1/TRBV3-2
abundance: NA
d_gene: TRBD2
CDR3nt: TGTGCCAGCAGCCAGTCGGGGGGGCCCTCCTACGAGCAGTACTTC
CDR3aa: CASSQSGGPSYEQYF

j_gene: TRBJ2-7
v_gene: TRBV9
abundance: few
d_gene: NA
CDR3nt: TGTGCCAGCAGCGTAGGGGCAGGGAATATGTACGAGCAGTACTTC
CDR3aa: CASSVGAGNMYEQYF

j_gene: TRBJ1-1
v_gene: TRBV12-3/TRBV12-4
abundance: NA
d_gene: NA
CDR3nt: TGTGCCAGCAGTCCCCCCCCTGCTGAAGCTTTCTTT
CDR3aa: CASSPPPAEAFF

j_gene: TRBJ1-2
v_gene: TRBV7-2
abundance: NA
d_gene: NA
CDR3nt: TGTGCCAGCAGCTTCCGGGGGGCGCTGGGCTACACCTTC
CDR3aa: CASSFRGALGYTF

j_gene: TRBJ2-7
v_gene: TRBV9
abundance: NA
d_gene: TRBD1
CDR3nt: TGTGCCAGCAGCGAGGGACAGGGGGCCGGCGAGCAGTACTTC
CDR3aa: CASSEGQGAGEQYF

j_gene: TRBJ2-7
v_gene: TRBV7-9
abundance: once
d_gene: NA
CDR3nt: TGTGCCAGCAGCTTAGAGGCAGGATCCTACGAGCAGTACTTC
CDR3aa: CASSLEAGSYEQYF

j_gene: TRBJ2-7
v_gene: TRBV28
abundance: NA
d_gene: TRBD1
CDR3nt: TGTGCCAGCAGCTCATGGGGACAGGGATCCTACGAGCAGTACTTC
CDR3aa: CASSSWGQGSYEQYF

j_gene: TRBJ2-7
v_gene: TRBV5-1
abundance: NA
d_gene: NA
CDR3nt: TGCGCCAGCAGCTTAACAGGGCTGACCTACGAGCAGTACTTC
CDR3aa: CASSLTGLTYEQYF

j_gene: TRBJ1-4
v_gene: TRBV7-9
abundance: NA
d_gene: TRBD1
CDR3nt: TGTGCCAGCAGCCGACGAACAGGGGAGGTAACTAATGAAAAACTGTTTTTT
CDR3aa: CASSRRTGEVTNEKLFF

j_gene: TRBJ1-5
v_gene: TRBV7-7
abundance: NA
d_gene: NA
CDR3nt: TGTGCCAGCAGCTTAGACGAACTTCAGCCCCAGCATTTT
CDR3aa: CASSLDELQPQHF

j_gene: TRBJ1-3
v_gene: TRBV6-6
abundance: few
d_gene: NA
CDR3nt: TGTGCCAGCACCGGGGGCTCTGGAAACACCATATATTTT
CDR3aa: CASTGGSGNTIYF

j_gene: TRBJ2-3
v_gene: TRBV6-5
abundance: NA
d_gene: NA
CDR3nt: TGTGCCAGCAGTCTAGGGGTCCCCCCCACAGATACGCAGTATTTT
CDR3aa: CASSLGVPPTDTQYF

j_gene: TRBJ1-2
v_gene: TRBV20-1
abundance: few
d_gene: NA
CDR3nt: TGCAGTGCTATACACAGGGTCGGCTACACCTTC
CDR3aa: CSAIHRVGYTF

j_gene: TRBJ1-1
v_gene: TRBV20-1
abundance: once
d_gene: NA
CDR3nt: TGCAGTGCTAGTCGCAGGAACACTGAAGCTTTCTTT
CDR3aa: CSASRRNTEAFF

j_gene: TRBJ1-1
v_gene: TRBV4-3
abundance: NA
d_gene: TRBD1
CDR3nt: TGCGCCAGCAGCCAGGAGGGACAGCTGAACACTGAAGCTTTCTTT
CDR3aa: CASSQEGQLNTEAFF

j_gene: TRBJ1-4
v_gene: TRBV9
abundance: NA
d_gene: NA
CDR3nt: TGTGCCAGCAGCCCACAACCGTTCAGTGCAACTAATGAAAAACTGTTTTTT
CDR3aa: CASSPQPFSATNEKLFF

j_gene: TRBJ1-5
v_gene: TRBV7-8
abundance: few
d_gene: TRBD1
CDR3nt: TGTGCCAGCAGCGGGGACAGGGTTGTTCAGCCCCAGCATTTT
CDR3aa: CASSGDRVVQPQHF

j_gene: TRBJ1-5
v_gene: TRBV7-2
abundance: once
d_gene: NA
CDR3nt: TGTGCCAGCAGCAAGCAAGGACAGCTCGGACAGCCCCAGCATTTT
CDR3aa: CASSKQGQLGQPQHF

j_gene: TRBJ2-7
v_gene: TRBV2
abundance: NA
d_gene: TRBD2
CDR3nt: TGTGCCAGCAGCTCCGGGACTAGCTCTGGCGAGCAGTACTTC
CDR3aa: CASSSGTSSGEQYF

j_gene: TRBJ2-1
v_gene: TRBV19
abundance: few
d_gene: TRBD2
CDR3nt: TGTGCCAGTAGTTCACCGACTAGCAAGACCTACAATGAGCAGTTCTTC
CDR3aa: CASSSPTSKTYNEQFF

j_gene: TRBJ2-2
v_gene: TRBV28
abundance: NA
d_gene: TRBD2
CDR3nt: TGTGCCAGCAGGAAACCTAGCGGGGGGAACACCGGGGAGCTGTTTTTT
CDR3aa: CASRKPSGGNTGELFF

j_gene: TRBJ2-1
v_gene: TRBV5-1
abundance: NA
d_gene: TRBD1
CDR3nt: TGCGCCAGCAGCTCCCGGGACAGGGCAGACAATGAGCAGTTCTTC
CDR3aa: CASSSRDRADNEQFF

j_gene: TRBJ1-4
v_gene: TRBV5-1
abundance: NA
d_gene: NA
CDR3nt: TGCGCCAGCAGCTTCCCAGGGTCTGAAAAACTGTTTTTT
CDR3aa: CASSFPGSEKLFF

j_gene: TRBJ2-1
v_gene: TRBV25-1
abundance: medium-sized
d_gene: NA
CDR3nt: TGTGCCAGCAGTCCAGGATCCTACAATGAGCAGTTCTTC
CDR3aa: CASSPGSYNEQFF

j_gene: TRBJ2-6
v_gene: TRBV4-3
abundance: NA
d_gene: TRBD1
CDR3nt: TGCGCCAGCAGCCTCGTTTTCGGACAGGCTAGATCTGGGGCCAACGTCCTGACTTTC
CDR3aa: CASSLVFGQARSGANVLTF

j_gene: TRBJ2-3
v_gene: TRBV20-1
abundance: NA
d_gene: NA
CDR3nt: TGCAGTGCTCACAACCTGGATACGCAGTATTTT
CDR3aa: CSAHNLDTQYF

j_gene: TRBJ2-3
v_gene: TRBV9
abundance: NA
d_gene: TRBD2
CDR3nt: TGTGCCAGCAGCTCCTCCCCTCCGGGACTAGCGGGGGCGCGTCGCGGCACAGATACGCAGTATTTT
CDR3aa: CASSSSPPGLAGARRGTDTQYF

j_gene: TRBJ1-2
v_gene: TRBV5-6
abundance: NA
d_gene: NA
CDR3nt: TGTGCCAGCAGCTTGGAGGGCCGGATGGGGAGAGGCTACACCTTC
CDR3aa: CASSLEGRMGRGYTF

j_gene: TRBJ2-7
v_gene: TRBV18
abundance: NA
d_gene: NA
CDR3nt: TGTGCCAGCTCACCACCAGTCGGGGGACCGGGGACCCCCTACGAGCAGTACTTC
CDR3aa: CASSPPVGGPGTPYEQYF